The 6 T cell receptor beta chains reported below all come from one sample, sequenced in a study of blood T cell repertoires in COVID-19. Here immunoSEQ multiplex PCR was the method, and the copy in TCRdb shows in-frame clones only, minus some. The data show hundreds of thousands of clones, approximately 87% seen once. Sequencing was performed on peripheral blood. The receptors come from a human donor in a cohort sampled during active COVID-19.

CDR3 nucleotides: TGCGCCAGCAGCTTGAGTCTAGCTATTGGTGCTGAGCAGTTCTTC. Its translation: CASSLSLAIGAEQFF. The rearrangement uses TRBV5-1 and TRBJ2-1, with D possibly matching TRBD2 (5 bases). V was shortened by 1 base and J by 9 bases, with 17 bases between the two germline ends. CDR3 length equals 15 residues. From germline, CDR1 is SGHRS and CDR2 YFSETQ.

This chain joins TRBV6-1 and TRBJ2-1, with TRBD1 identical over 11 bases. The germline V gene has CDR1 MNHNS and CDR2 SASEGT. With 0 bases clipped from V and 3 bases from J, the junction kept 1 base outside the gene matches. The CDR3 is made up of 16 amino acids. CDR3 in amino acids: CASSEAGTGGYNEQFF. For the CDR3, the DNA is TGTGCCAGCAGTGAAGCTGGGACAGGGGGCTACAATGAGCAGTTCTTC.

CDR3 in DNA: TGTGCCAGCAGCGACAGGGTAACAGGAGGCTACACCTTC. It is translated as CASSDRVTGGYTF. This sequence joins TRBV2 and TRBJ1-2; 7 bases align to TRBD1. The V and J ends lost 6 bases and 8 bases, in that order; junction bases with no gene match: 9. CDR3 length equals 13 residues. Per the germline V gene, CDR1 is SNHLY and CDR2 is FYNNEI. Full variable domain (rest looked up from reference TRBV2 and TRBJ1-2): EPEVTQTPSHQVTQMGQEVILRCVPISNHLYFYWYRQILGQKVEFLVSFYNNEISEKSEIFDDQFSVERPDGSNFTLKIRSTKLEDSAMYFCASSDRVTGGYTFGSGTRLTVV.

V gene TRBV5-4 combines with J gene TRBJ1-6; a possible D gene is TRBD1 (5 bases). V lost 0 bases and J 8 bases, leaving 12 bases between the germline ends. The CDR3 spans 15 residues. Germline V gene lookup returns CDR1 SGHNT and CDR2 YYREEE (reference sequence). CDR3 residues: CASSLELGADSPLHF. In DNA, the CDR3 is TGTGCCAGCAGCTTGGAGTTAGGGGCTGATTCACCCCTCCACTTT. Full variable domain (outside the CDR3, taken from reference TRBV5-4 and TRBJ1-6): ETGVTQSPTHLIKTRGQQVTLRCSSQSGHNTVSWYQQALGQGPQFIFQYYREEENGRGNFPPRFSGLQFPNYSSELNVNALELDDSALYLCASSLELGADSPLHFGNGTRLTVT.

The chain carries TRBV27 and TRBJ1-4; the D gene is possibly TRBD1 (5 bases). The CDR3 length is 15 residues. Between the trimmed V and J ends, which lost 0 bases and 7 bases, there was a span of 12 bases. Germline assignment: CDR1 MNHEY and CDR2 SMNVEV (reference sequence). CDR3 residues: CASSLSWGGGEKLFF. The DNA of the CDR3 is TGTGCCAGCAGTTTATCGTGGGGGGGAGGTGAAAAACTGTTTTTT. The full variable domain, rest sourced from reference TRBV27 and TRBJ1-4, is EAQVTQNPRYLITVTGKKLTVTCSQNMNHEYMSWYRQDPGLGLRQIYYSMNVEVTDKGDVPEGYKVSRKEKRNFPLILESPSPNQTSLYFCASSLSWGGGEKLFFGSGTQLSVL.

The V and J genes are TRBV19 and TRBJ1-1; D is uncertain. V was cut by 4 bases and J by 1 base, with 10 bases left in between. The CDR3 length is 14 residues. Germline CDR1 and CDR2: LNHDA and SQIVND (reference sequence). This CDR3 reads CASSTQAGNTEAFF. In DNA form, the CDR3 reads TGTGCCAGTAGTACCCAGGCCGGGAACACTGAAGCTTTCTTT.